Listed below are T cell receptor beta chains from one sample, sequenced in a study of human T cells and chemical hapten exposure. TCRdb processed the 5' RACE reads anew with MiXCR; each CDR3 protein has one entry. The table has about 140,000 distinct CDR3 sequences, around 4.1% seen once. The source of these receptors is a female donor in good health. Each CDR3 is given with its conserved first and last residue. A D gene is named only where the DNA matches it firmly. The listing skips clone size in some rows; elsewhere it reads once, few, many or a size class.

j_call d_call v_call clone_size cdr3_nt cdr3_aa
TRBJ1-1 - TRBV7-2 many TGTGCCAGCAGCTTACAAACGGGGACGAACACTGAAGCTTTCTTT CASSLQTGTNTEAFF
TRBJ2-3 - TRBV12-3/TRBV12-4 few TGTGCCAGCACTCCGCTAGGTACGCAGTATTTT CASTPLGTQYF
TRBJ2-7 - TRBV12-3/TRBV12-4 many TGTGCCAGCAGTTCTAAACCGGACGGAAACTACGAGCAGTACTTC CASSSKPDGNYEQYF
TRBJ1-1 TRBD1 TRBV20-1 many TGCAGTGCTAGATTAGGACAGGTGGTTACTGAAGCTTTCTTT CSARLGQVVTEAFF
TRBJ2-5 - TRBV3-1 - TGTGCCAGCAGCCAAGGAGGAGCCCTACAAGAGACCCAGTACTTC CASSQGGALQETQYF
TRBJ1-1 - TRBV7-2 many TGTGCCAGCAGCTCGGTTGGGAGGGAGGGTGAAGCTTTCTTT CASSSVGREGEAFF
TRBJ2-5 TRBD1 TRBV7-2 - TGTGCCAGCACCGAAGTGAGGACAGGTGGAACTCGGGACTTC CASTEVRTGGTRDF
TRBJ1-5 TRBD1 TRBV20-1 many TGCAGTGTAGAGGACAGGGTGAACAATCAGCCCCAGCATTTT CSVEDRVNNQPQHF
TRBJ2-3 - TRBV30 many TGTGCCTGGTCCTCGGGGTACTCGGCTACAGATACGCAGTATTTT CAWSSGYSATDTQYF
TRBJ2-6 - TRBV20-1 many TGCAGTGCAAGGTTGTTCTCTGGGGCCAACGTCCTGACTTTC CSARLFSGANVLTF
TRBJ2-7 - TRBV11-1 many TGTGCCAGCAGCTTCACAGGTACCCACGAGCAGTACTTC CASSFTGTHEQYF
TRBJ2-5 TRBD1 TRBV20-1 many TGCAGTGCCCCGAGAGGGGGCCGAGAGACCCAGTACTTC CSAPRGGRETQYF
TRBJ2-1 TRBD2 TRBV7-9 many TGTGCCAGCAGCACGGGCGAGCGGGGGGTGAATGAGCAGTTCTTC CASSTGERGVNEQFF
TRBJ1-2 TRBD1 TRBV5-1 many TGCGCCAGCAGCTGGGGACAGGGCAGGTCTAACTATGGCTACACCTTC CASSWGQGRSNYGYTF
TRBJ1-2 - TRBV6-6 few TGTGCCAGCACTTCGTCGAACTATGGCTACACCTTC CASTSSNYGYTF
TRBJ1-2 - TRBV6-6 many TGTGCCAGCAGAGAGTCGGGGGGCGCCTATGGCTACACCTTC CASRESGGAYGYTF
TRBJ2-7 - TRBV11-1 many TGTGCCAGCACACAGTCCTCCTACGAGCAGTACTTC CASTQSSYEQYF
TRBJ2-1 TRBD2 TRBV6-6 many TGTGCCAGCAGAGGACTAGCGGGGGGAACCTACAATGAGCAGTTCTTC CASRGLAGGTYNEQFF
TRBJ1-2 - TRBV5-1 many TGCGCCAGCAGCCCAGACAGAAACGACTATGGCTACACCTTC CASSPDRNDYGYTF
TRBJ1-2 TRBD1 TRBV7-2 many TGTGCCAGCAGCTTCACCAGGGGGGCGAACTATGGCTACACCTTC CASSFTRGANYGYTF
TRBJ1-1 TRBD1 TRBV6-5 few TGTGCCACCACGGGGGATGGACAGGCTGTGAATGAAGCTTTCTTT CATTGDGQAVNEAFF
TRBJ2-5 TRBD1 TRBV10-3 many TGTGCCATCAGTCGCGCCGGGACAGGGTCTGGAGAGACCCAGTACTTC CAISRAGTGSGETQYF
TRBJ2-7 - TRBV7-2 many TGTGCCAGCAGCTTAGTGGTACAGGGAGGTGACGAGCAGTACTTC CASSLVVQGGDEQYF
TRBJ2-7 - TRBV7-2 many TGTGCCAGCAGCTTAGTTGCTAGCTACGAGCAGTACTTC CASSLVASYEQYF
TRBJ1-2 - TRBV6-5 few TGTGCCAGCAGTTACTTCGATAGCCCCAGGGAAGGCGGCTACACCTTC CASSYFDSPREGGYTF
TRBJ2-1 - TRBV20-1 many TGCAGTGCCCTACGGGGGAACCTCGAGGCCAATGAGCAGTTCTTC CSALRGNLEANEQFF
TRBJ2-4 - TRBV20-1 few TGCAGTGCTAGAGGCCCCGGCGACATTCAGTACTTC CSARGPGDIQYF
TRBJ1-6 - TRBV14 many TGTGCCAGCAGCCGAAGGACAATTTCTCGGACTTGGGATTCACCCCTCCACTTT CASSRRTISRTWDSPLHF
TRBJ2-7 TRBD2 TRBV6-5 many TGTGCCAGCAGTTACGGCGGGGGCTCCTACGAGCAGTACTTC CASSYGGGSYEQYF
TRBJ2-5 - TRBV5-1 few TGCGCCAGCAGCTTGGCCCCGGACTCCACAAGGGCCCAGTACTTC CASSLAPDSTRAQYF
TRBJ2-7 TRBD1 TRBV11-1 many TGTGCCAGCAGCCTCGGCCCGAGGACAGGATCTTCTGACGAGCAGTACTTC CASSLGPRTGSSDEQYF
TRBJ1-2 - TRBV21-1 few TGTGCCAGCAGCAGTCAGGGTTCCTATGGCTACACCTTC CASSSQGSYGYTF
TRBJ2-5 TRBD1 TRBV7-9 many TGTGCCAGCAGCTTCGGACAGGGGGCAGAGACCCAGTACTTC CASSFGQGAETQYF
TRBJ2-5 - TRBV12-3/TRBV12-4 many TGTGCCAGCAGTCTCGGTCCCGCCCAGTACTTC CASSLGPAQYF
TRBJ1-4 TRBD1 TRBV4-3 many TGCGCCAGCAGCCAAGACAGGGGGCTACGGGGTGCAACTAATGAAAAACTGTTTTTT CASSQDRGLRGATNEKLFF
TRBJ2-3 TRBD2 TRBV20-1 many TGCAGTGCTAGAGACTTGCGGGGGACAGATACGCAGTATTTT CSARDLRGTDTQYF
TRBJ1-2 TRBD1 TRBV25-1 many TGTGCCAGCCGCGGGACAGGGGAAGGCTACACCTTC CASRGTGEGYTF
TRBJ2-7 - TRBV28 many TGTGCCGCCCGTGGGGGGGGCGCGGTCGAGCAGTACTTC CAARGGGAVEQYF
TRBJ1-3 - TRBV20-1 many TGCAGTGCTAGTCCCCTTTTACAGGGAGATACTGGAAACACCATATATTTT CSASPLLQGDTGNTIYF
TRBJ2-7 TRBD1 TRBV20-1 many TGCAGTGCTGCCCGGGACAGGGGGCAGTCCGAGCAGTACTTC CSAARDRGQSEQYF